This T cell receptor beta chain is drawn from a study of regulatory T cells in long-lasting Graves disease. Whole-study results and caveats: Patients with persistent disease showed a bias toward TRBV28, TRBJ1-2 and TRBJ2-5. New patients shared over 900 public clonotypes, and persistent patients shared more, with approximately 2,600.

There are a few counts of this clonotype. No antigen is known for it. Time point reported: persistent/refractory GD, antithyroid drugs over 5 years with positive TRAb. Following extraction of RNA from PBMCs, that RNA was used to make the TCR library. Patients with Graves' disease were diagnosed by American Thyroid Association guidelines. HTBI primers from iRepertoire and Arm-PCR of CDR3 regions yielded the TCR beta libraries. TCRdb passed the multiplex PCR reads through MiXCR, listing each CDR3 protein once. The sample lists roughly 450,000 distinct CDR3 sequences, under 25% occurring once. Germline loops: CDR1 LNHNV, CDR2 YYDKDF (reference sequence). V dropped 0 bases and J dropped 3 bases, with 8 bases sitting between them. The CDR3 spans 14 residues.

The chain couples TRBV15 to TRBJ1-2; no clear D. Sequences were derived from peripheral blood mononuclear cells (PBMCs), sampled when the disease was refractory, from a patient treated with antithyroid drugs. This TCR derives from a female donor with Graves disease. This CDR3 reads CATSRDRGYYGYTF. For the CDR3, the DNA is TGTGCCACCAGCAGAGATCGGGGATACTATGGCTACACCTTC.